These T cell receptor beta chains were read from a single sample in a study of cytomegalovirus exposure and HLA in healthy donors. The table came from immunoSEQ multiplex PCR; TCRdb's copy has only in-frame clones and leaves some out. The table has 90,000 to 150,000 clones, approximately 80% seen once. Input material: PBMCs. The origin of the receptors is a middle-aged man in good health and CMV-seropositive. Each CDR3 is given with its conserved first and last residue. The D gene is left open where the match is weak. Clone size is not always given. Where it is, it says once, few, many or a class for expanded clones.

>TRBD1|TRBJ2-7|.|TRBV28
TGTGCTAGCAGTCCCGGGACAGGTTGGTTGACCTACGAGCAGTACTTC
CASSPGTGWLTYEQYF
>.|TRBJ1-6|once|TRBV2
TGTGCCACGGGAGGGACGGCGGGTAATTCACCCCTCCACTTT
CATGGTAGNSPLHF
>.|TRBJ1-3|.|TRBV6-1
TGTGCCAGCAGTGACTTATCTCCGGGCTCTGGAAACACCATATATTTT
CASSDLSPGSGNTIYF
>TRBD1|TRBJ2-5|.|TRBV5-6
TGTGCCAGCAGCATGACAGGGACCGCCCCGCAAGAGACCCAGTACTTC
CASSMTGTAPQETQYF
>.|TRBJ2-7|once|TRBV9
TGTGCCAGCAGCGGAGGGGGAGACCAGCAGTACTTC
CASSGGGDQQYF
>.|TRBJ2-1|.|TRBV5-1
TGCGCCAGCAGCTCCCCGGGAGCCTCCTACAATGAGCAGTTCTTC
CASSSPGASYNEQFF
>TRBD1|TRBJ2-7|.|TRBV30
TGTGCCCGGAGTGTACTGGGACAGGGTAGTTTCAAGGGCTACGAGCAGTACTTC
CARSVLGQGSFKGYEQYF
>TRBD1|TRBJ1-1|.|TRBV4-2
TGTGCCAGCAGCCAAGGAACAGGGGGCAGGAACACTGAAGCTTTCTTT
CASSQGTGGRNTEAFF
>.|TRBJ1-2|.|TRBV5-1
TGCGCCAGCAGCTTGGGGGCCACTAACTATGGCTACACCTTC
CASSLGATNYGYTF
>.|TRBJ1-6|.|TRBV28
TGTGCCAGCAGTTTAGACAGAGCGTATAATTCACCCCTCCACTTT
CASSLDRAYNSPLHF
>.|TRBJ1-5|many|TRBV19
TGTGCCAGCAAACGCCGGGATTCTGACAATCAGCCCCAGCATTTT
CASKRRDSDNQPQHF
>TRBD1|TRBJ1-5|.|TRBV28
TGTGCCAGCAGTTCATTACAGGGGGGAAGCAATCAGCCCCAGCATTTT
CASSSLQGGSNQPQHF
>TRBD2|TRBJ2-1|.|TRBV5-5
TGTGCCAGCAGCCTCCAGGGCGGGGGACGGGAGCAGTTCTTC
CASSLQGGGREQFF
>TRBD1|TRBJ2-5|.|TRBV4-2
TGTGCCAGCAGTCCGGACAGGGAAGGAGAGACCCAGTACTTC
CASSPDREGETQYF
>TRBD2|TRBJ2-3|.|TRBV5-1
TGCGCCAGCAGCGTACCCGGGACTAGCATGGGTACGCAGTATTTT
CASSVPGTSMGTQYF
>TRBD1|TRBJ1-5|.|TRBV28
TGTGCCTTAACCCGGAAGACAGGGGACAATCAGCCCCAGCATTTT
CALTRKTGDNQPQHF
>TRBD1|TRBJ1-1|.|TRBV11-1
TGTGCCAGCGTCAACAGGGGGGGCACTGAAGCTTTCTTT
CASVNRGGTEAFF
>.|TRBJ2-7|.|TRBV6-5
TGTGCCAGCGCGGTCGGGGTACCGTTCTACGAGCAGTACTTC
CASAVGVPFYEQYF
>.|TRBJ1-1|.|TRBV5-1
TGCGCCAGCAGCTCTGGTGCGGGGGTGGGTATAGGACGGATGAACACTGAAGCTTTCTTT
CASSSGAGVGIGRMNTEAFF
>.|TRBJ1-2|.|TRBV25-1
TGTGCCAGCAGGGGGGCGTCATATGGCTACACCTTC
CASRGASYGYTF
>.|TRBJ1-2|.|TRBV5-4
TGTGCCAGCAGCTTGGCAGCAGGGGATGGCTACACCTTC
CASSLAAGDGYTF
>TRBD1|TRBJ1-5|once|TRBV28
TGTGCCAGCAGTACCGAGACAGGGGCCTACAATCAGCCCCAGCATTTT
CASSTETGAYNQPQHF
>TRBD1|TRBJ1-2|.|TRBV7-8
TGTGCCAGCAGCTTAGAAGGGTCAGGGGGGCGCAGCTACACCTTC
CASSLEGSGGRSYTF
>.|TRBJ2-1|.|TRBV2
TGTGCCAGCCTTAGCGGAGGGGTGTACAATGAGCAGTTCTTC
CASLSGGVYNEQFF
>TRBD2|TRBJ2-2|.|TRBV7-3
TGTGCCAGCAGCTTACCGGGACTAGCAAACGGGGAGCTGTTTTTT
CASSLPGLANGELFF
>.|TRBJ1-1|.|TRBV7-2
TGTGCCAGCAGCCGGGGGATCGATGCTTTCTTT
CASSRGIDAFF
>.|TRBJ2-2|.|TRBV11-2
TGTGCCAGCAGCTTCTCCCTAAACACCGGGGAGCTGTTTTTT
CASSFSLNTGELFF
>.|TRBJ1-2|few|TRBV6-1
TGTGCCAGCAGAGGGGGGGCCCCCGAACGCTATGGCTACACCTTC
CASRGGAPERYGYTF